Shown below are 24 T cell receptor beta chains from a single sample sequenced in a study of identical twins. TCRdb analysed the 5' RACE reads with MiXCR anew, one entry per CDR3 protein. The sample contains some 330,000 distinct CDR3 sequences, around 9.7% of which appear only once. Sample: naive T cells sorted from blood. The receptors come from a woman between 45 and 65 years old in good health.

This chain links TRBV5-6 with TRBJ2-7, with 7 bases fitting TRBD2. The V and J ends lost 4 bases and 5 bases, in that order; junction bases with no gene match: 15. Germline V CDR1 and CDR2: SGHDT, YYEEEE. This CDR3 contains 16 residues. As DNA, the CDR3 is TGTGCCAGCAGCCCCCTTAGGGAGGGTAGGGGACACGAGCAGTACGTC. Translation gives CASSPLREGRGHEQYV.

This clonotype was counted ten times or more. One end of the junction is discordant with germline, which a read error may explain. The V call is TRBV7-2, the J call TRBJ2-3; 10 positions match TRBD2. The length of the CDR3 is 15 residues. Germline assignment: CDR1 SGHTA and CDR2 FQGNSA. The DNA of the CDR3 is TGTGCCAGCAGCCTAGCGGGAGAGGGGCCAGATACGCAGTATTTT. Its translation: CASSLAGEGPDTQYF.

In its sample, this clonotype was seen a few times. The CDR3 protein is CASSLEALTWDTIYF. The CDR3 coding sequence is TGTGCCAGCAGTTTAGAAGCCCTTACTTGGGACACCATATATTTT. The chain recombines TRBV12-3 or TRBV12-4 with TRBJ1-3; D is uncertain. The CDR3 spans 15 residues. Trimming took off 1 base at V and 8 bases at J, with 15 bases between the two ends.

This clonotype was counted many times. The chain uses TRBV29-1 and TRBJ2-3; tentative D call: TRBD2 (5 bases). CDR1 is SQVTM and CDR2 is ANQGSEA in the germline V gene. CDR3 length: 15 residues. V was pared by 0 bases and J by 5 bases, with 15 bases between. CDR3 residues: CSVEDRRRELDTQYF. CDR3 sequence (DNA): TGCAGCGTTGAAGATCGTCGTCGGGAACTAGATACGCAGTATTTT.

Concerning this clonotype: The junction departs from the called germline gene at one end, perhaps through a read error. The chain uses TRBV20-1 and TRBJ2-1; D is uncertain. The CDR3 consists of 15 residues. From germline, CDR1 is DFQATT and CDR2 SNEGSKA (reference sequence). This chain's CDR3 is CSASAIWSSYHEQFF. Here the CDR3 DNA reads TGCAGTGCTAGCGCGATATGGAGCTCCTACCATGAGCAGTTCTTC.

The chain recombines TRBV7-8 with TRBJ1-1, with D uncertain. From germline, CDR1 is SGHVS and CDR2 FQNEAQ. V lost 1 base and J 6 bases, leaving 15 bases between the germline ends. The CDR3 extends over 15 amino acids. The CDR3 loop is CASSLDTIRGAEAFF. CDR3 nucleotide sequence: TGTGCCAGCAGCTTAGATACAATACGTGGGGCTGAAGCTTTCTTT.

V gene TRBV29-1 combines with J gene TRBJ1-1; perhaps TRBD1 as D (5 bases). Trimming pared 4 bases from V and 1 base from J, leaving 10 bases between. The germline CDR1 and CDR2 sequences are SQVTM and ANQGSEA. CDR3 length equals 13 residues. CDR3 coding DNA: TGCAGCGTTGCTGGGGGATGGAACACTGAAGCTTTCTTT. This translates into CSVAGGWNTEAFF.

This clonotype was counted only a few times. The CDR3 region is CASSRDLRGYYEKLFF. The CDR3, as DNA: TGTGCCAGCAGTCGAGACCTCAGGGGATACTATGAAAAACTGTTTTTT. This chain connects TRBV12-3 or TRBV12-4 to TRBJ1-4, with D tentatively TRBD1 (6 bases). The V gene lost 5 bases and the J gene lost 6 bases, with 19 bases spanning the gap. This CDR3 region has 16 residues.

The chain joins TRBV2 to TRBJ2-2; TRBD1 or TRBD2 may be the D gene (6 bases each). From germline, CDR1 is SNHLY and CDR2 FYNNEI. V lost 7 bases and J lost 5, with 17 bases in between. This CDR3 spans 15 amino acids. CDR3: CASNLEGGGTGELFF. CDR3 DNA sequence: TGTGCCAGCAATCTGGAGGGGGGCGGGACCGGGGAGCTGTTTTTT.

This clonotype was counted only a few times. The chain recombines TRBV12-3 or TRBV12-4 with TRBJ2-3; no firm D call. The V end lost 3 bases, the J end lost 9 bases, and 7 bases lay between the germline ends. This CDR3 comprises 11 residues. The CDR3 nucleotides read TGTGCCAGCAGTTTCCGTCAAACGCAGTATTTT. Residues: CASSFRQTQYF.

The J gene is TRBJ2-2, the V gene TRBV3-1; D gene uncertain. From germline, CDR1 is LGHDT and CDR2 YNNKEL (reference sequence). The CDR3 contains 13 residues. Trimming pared 3 bases from V and 7 bases from J, leaving 9 bases between. CDR3 sequence: CASSQDLLGELFF. In nucleotides, the CDR3 is TGTGCCAGCAGCCAGGATCTACTCGGGGAGCTGTTTTTT.

This sequence joins TRBV11-2 and TRBJ2-1; 7 bases agree with TRBD2. Germline loops: CDR1 SGHAT, CDR2 FQNNGV. The CDR3 spans 15 residues. V lost 5 bases, J lost 7 bases, and 11 bases stayed unmatched. The CDR3 region is CASSQYRAGANEQFF. As DNA, the CDR3 is TGTGCCAGCAGCCAATATAGGGCGGGAGCAAATGAGCAGTTCTTC.

The chain carries TRBV12-5 and TRBJ1-1, with unresolved D. V gave up 2 bases and J gave up 0 bases, with 4 bases separating them. The CDR3 runs to 13 residues. The germline V gene has CDR1 LGHNT and CDR2 FRNRAP. CDR3 protein: CASGLYMNTEAFF. DNA for the CDR3: TGTGCTAGTGGTTTGTACATGAACACTGAAGCTTTCTTT.

At least ten counts were recorded for this clonotype. The chain uses TRBV5-1 and TRBJ2-7; D may match TRBD1 or TRBD2 (5 bases each). Looked up from germline, CDR1 is SGHRS and CDR2 is YFSETQ. The CDR3 runs to 11 residues. V lost 5 bases and J lost 7, with 10 bases in between. DNA of the CDR3: TGCGCCAGCAGGATGGGGGAGGAGCAGTACTTC. Amino acid sequence: CASRMGEEQYF.

As to this clonotype: One end of the junction fails to match germline, which may point to a read error. The V gene is TRBV28, the J gene TRBJ2-1; the match to TRBD2 covers 7 bases. Per the germline V gene, CDR1 is MDHEN and CDR2 is SYDVKM. The CDR3 loop spans 15 amino acids. CDR3 sequence reads: CASSALVSGNNEQFF. CDR3 sequence (DNA): TGTGCCAGCAGCGCCCTTGTAAGCGGGAACAACGAGCAGTTCTTC.

This clonotype showed up many times. V and J are TRBV5-1 and TRBJ2-2, with 12 bases that match TRBD2. The V and J ends lost 3 bases and 6 bases, in that order; junction bases with no gene match: 6. The germline CDR1 and CDR2 sequences are SGHRS and YFSETQ. There are 16 residues in the CDR3. The CDR3 loop is CASSYRLAGAAGELFF. The CDR3 DNA follows: TGCGCCAGCAGCTACCGACTAGCGGGAGCTGCCGGGGAGCTGTTTTTT.

The gene calls are TRBV18 and TRBJ2-7; 7 bases map to TRBD2. Trimming removed 2 bases from V and 7 bases from J; junction bases left unmatched: 5. The CDR3 consists of 13 residues. CDR1 KGHSH and CDR2 LQKENI come from the germline V gene. CDR3 sequence reads: CASSPGRGSEQYV. For the CDR3, the DNA is TGTGCCAGCTCACCAGGGAGGGGCAGTGAGCAGTACGTC.

This clonotype was detected only a few times. This chain links TRBV10-3 with TRBJ2-3, with TRBD2 identical over 8 bases. The CDR3 has 17 residues. Germline loops: CDR1 ENHRY, CDR2 SYGVKD. V trimming: 5 bases; J trimming: 2 bases; junction bases outside the gene matches: 12. In DNA form, the CDR3 reads TGTGCCATCAGTCCGGGACTAGTAAAAACCCCCACAGATACGCAGTATTTT. As protein: CAISPGLVKTPTDTQYF.

This clonotype was counted a few times. One junction end disagrees with the germline gene, perhaps due to a read error. The gene calls are TRBV6-6 and TRBJ2-4; TRBD1 matches at 8 bases. Germline V gene sequence: CDR1 MNHNY, CDR2 SVGAGI (reference sequence). The CDR3 extends over 14 amino acids. The CDR3 DNA reads TGTGTCAGCAGTCCCGACGGGACAGGCCCCATTCAGTACTTC. Amino acids: CVSSPDGTGPIQYF.

The CDR3 region has the DNA TGTGCCAGCAGATCGACAGGGGGCATCTATGGCTACACCTTC. Its protein product is CASRSTGGIYGYTF. The chain links TRBV6-2 or TRBV6-3 to TRBJ1-2, with 10 nucleotides matching TRBD1. Trimming took 6 bases from V and 4 from J; bases not matched to a gene: 5. Germline CDR1 reads MNHEY; CDR2 reads SVGEGT. This CDR3 region has 14 residues.

In its sample, this clonotype was seen a few times. The chain combines TRBV3-1 with TRBJ2-1; TRBD2 matches 9 bases. Germline CDR1 reads LGHDT; CDR2 reads YNNKEL (reference sequence). CDR3 length: 16 amino acids. With V trimmed by 1 base and J by 8 bases, 9 bases remained unmatched. The CDR3 sequence: CASSQVLAGGPDEQFF. The CDR3 DNA follows: TGTGCCAGCAGCCAAGTACTGGCGGGAGGGCCGGATGAGCAGTTCTTC.

This clonotype was seen a few times. V and J are TRBV11-3 and TRBJ2-3; tentatively, D is TRBD2 (6 bases). CDR3 length equals 13 residues. CDR1 is SGHNT, CDR2 YENEEA, per germline. With 6 bases removed from V and 5 bases from J, the gap between germline ends came to 12 bases. This CDR3 reads CASSPTGEDTQYF. In nucleotides, the CDR3 is TGTGCCAGCAGTCCGACGGGGGAAGATACGCAGTATTTT.

This clonotype was picked up many times. This sequence joins TRBV7-2 and TRBJ2-1; D is uncertain. The germline V gene has CDR1 SGHTA and CDR2 FQGNSA. Trimming took off 0 bases at V and 4 bases at J, with 7 bases between the two ends. The CDR3 totals 14 residues. The CDR3 is CASSLAWQYNEQFF. Written as DNA, the CDR3 is TGTGCCAGCAGCTTAGCCTGGCAGTACAATGAGCAGTTCTTC.

This clonotype has a handful of counts. The chain joins TRBV7-9 to TRBJ2-3; no definite D call. The germline CDR1 and CDR2 sequences are SEHNR and FQNEAQ (reference sequence). Trimming left V 1 base short and J 4 bases short, with 9 bases between. The CDR3 extends over 14 amino acids. CDR3 region: CASSLEGSADTQYF. Here the CDR3 DNA reads TGTGCCAGCAGCTTAGAGGGTTCTGCAGATACGCAGTATTTT.